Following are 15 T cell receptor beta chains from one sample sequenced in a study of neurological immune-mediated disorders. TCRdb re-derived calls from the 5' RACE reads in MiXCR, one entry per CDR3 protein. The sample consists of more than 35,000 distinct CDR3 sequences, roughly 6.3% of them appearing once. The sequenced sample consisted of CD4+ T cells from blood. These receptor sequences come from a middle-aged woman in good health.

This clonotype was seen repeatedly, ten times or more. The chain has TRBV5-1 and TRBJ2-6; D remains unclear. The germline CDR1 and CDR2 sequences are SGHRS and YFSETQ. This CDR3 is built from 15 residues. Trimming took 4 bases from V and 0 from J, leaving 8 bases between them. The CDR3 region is CASSTTASGANVLTF. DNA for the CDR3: TGCGCCAGCAGCACCACCGCCTCTGGGGCCAACGTCCTGACTTTC.

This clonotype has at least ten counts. The chain's CDR3 is CASSLGSPTKNIQYF. CDR3 coding DNA: TGTGCCAGCAGTTTGGGGAGCCCGACCAAAAACATTCAGTACTTC. This chain joins TRBV28 and TRBJ2-4; possibly TRBD2 for D (5 bases). The CDR3 totals 15 residues. Per the germline V gene, CDR1 is MDHEN and CDR2 is SYDVKM. Between the trimmed V and J ends, which lost 3 bases and 2 bases, there was a span of 11 bases.

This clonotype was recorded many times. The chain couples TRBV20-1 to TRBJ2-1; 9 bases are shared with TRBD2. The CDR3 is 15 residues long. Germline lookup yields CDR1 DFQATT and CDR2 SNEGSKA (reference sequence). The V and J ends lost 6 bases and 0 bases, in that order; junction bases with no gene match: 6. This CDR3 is CSAQAGGSSYNEQFF. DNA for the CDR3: TGCAGTGCCCAAGCGGGAGGCAGCTCCTACAATGAGCAGTTCTTC.

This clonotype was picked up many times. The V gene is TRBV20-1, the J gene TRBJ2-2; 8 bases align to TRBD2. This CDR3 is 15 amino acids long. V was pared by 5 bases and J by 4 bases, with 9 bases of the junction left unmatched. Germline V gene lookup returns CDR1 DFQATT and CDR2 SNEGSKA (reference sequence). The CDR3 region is CSAPEGTRGTGELFF. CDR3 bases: TGCAGTGCTCCGGAGGGGACTAGGGGCACCGGGGAGCTGTTTTTT.

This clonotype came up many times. For the CDR3, the DNA is TGTGCCAGCAGTGCCACAGGGGGCGCGGGCGCTTTCTTT. Translating gives CASSATGGAGAFF. The chain carries TRBV28 and TRBJ1-1; 9 positions agree with TRBD1. The germline V gene encodes CDR1 MDHEN and CDR2 SYDVKM. The CDR3 covers 13 residues. V shed 5 bases, J shed 11 bases, and the junction held 9 bases outside the gene matches. The variable domain in full, completed from reference TRBV28 and TRBJ1-1, reads DVKVTQSSRYLVKRTGEKVFLECVQDMDHENMFWYRQDPGLGLRLIYFSYDVKMKEKGDIPEGYSVSREKKERFSLILESASTNQTSMYLCASSATGGAGAFFGQGTRLTVV.

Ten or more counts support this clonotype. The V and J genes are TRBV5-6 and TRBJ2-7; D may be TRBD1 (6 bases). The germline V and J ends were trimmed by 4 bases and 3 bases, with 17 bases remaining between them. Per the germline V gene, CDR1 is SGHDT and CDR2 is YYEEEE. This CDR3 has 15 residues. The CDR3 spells CASSEWGQTNYEQYF. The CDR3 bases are TGTGCCAGCAGCGAATGGGGACAAACTAACTACGAGCAGTACTTC.

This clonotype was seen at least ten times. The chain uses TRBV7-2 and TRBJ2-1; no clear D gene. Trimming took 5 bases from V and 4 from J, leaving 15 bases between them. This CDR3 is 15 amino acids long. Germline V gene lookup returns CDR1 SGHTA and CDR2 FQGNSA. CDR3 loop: CASSARTDQYNEQFF. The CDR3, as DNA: TGTGCCAGCAGCGCCCGTACAGACCAGTACAATGAGCAGTTCTTC.

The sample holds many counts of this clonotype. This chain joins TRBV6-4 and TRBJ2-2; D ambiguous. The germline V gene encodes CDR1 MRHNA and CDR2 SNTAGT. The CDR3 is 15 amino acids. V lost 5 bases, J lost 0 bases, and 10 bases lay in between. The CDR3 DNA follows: TGTGCCAGCAGTCCCCGTACCGCGAACACCGGGGAGCTGTTTTTT. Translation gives CASSPRTANTGELFF.

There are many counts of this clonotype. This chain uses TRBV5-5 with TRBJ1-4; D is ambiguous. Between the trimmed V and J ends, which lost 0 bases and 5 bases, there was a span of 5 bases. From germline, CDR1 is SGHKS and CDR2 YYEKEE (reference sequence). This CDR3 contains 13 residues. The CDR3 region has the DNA TGTGCCAGCAGCTTGGCAGTCAATGAAAAACTGTTTTTT. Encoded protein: CASSLAVNEKLFF.

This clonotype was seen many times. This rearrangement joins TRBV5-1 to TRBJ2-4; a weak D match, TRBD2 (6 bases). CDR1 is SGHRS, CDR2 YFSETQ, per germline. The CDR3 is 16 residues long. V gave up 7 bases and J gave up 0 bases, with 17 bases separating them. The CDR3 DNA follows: TGCGCCAGCGCCGGGGGACCGCAACTAGCCAAAAACATTCAGTACTTC. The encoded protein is CASAGGPQLAKNIQYF.

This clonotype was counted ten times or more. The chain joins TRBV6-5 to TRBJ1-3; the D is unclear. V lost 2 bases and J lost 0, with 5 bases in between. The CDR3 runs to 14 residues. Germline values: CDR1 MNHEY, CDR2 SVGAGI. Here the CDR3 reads CASSYDRSGNTIYF. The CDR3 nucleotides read TGTGCCAGCAGTTACGACCGCTCTGGAAACACCATATATTTT.

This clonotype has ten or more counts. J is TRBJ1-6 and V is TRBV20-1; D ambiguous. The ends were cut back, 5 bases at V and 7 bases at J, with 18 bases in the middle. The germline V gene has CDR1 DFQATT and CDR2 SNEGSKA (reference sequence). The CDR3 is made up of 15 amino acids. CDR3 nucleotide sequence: TGCAGTGCTTTACGGGTGCAGGAGAAAAATTCACCCCTCCACTTT. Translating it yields CSALRVQEKNSPLHF.

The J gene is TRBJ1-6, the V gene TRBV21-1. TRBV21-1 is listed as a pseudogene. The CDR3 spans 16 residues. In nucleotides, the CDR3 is TGTGCCAGCAGCAAAGAGAGCGGGAGATCTAATTCACCCCTCCACTTT. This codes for CASSKESGRSNSPLHF.

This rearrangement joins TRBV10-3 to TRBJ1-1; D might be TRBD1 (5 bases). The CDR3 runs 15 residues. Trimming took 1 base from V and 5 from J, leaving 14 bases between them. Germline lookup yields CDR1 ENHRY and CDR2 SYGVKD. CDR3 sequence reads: CAISELRDRGTEAFF. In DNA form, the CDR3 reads TGTGCCATCAGTGAGTTGAGGGACCGGGGAACTGAAGCTTTCTTT.

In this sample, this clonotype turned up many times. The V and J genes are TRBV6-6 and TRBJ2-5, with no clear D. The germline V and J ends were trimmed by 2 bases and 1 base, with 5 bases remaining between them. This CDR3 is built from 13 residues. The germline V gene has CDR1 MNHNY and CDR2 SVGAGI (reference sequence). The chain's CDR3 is CASSYGVQETQYF. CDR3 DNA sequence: TGTGCCAGCAGTTACGGTGTCCAAGAGACCCAGTACTTC.